This T cell receptor beta chain was captured in a study of blood T cell repertoires in COVID-19. Study background: Donors in the United States, Italy and Spain gave samples during acute or convalescent COVID-19.

Sequencing used immunoSEQ multiplex PCR; TCRdb keeps in-frame clones, though not all of them. The sample lists about 240,000 clones; roughly 90% were seen once. The V gene end was trimmed by 4 bases and the J gene end by 2 bases; junction bases not matched to a gene: 13. Germline loops: CDR1 ENHRY, CDR2 SYGVKD. CDR3 size: 17 residues. Recovered status in Cohort 3 required two negative PCRs, clearance, or symptom resolution. This chain connects TRBV10-3 to TRBJ2-5; 7 bases are a match to TRBD1. Sequences were obtained from PBMCs or T cells enriched from blood (not recorded which). This TCR came from a young woman who had recovered from COVID-19. CDR3 sequence (DNA): TGTGCCATCAGTGGCACCACCCAGGGACAGCAACAAGAGACCCAGTACTTC. This sequence encodes CAISGTTQGQQQETQYF.